The following is a TCR beta chain sequence with its context. Sequencing used immunoSEQ multiplex PCR; TCRdb keeps in-frame clones, though not all of them. The repertoire holds some 26,000 clones, 79% seen once, with roughly 33% in the top ten. The entry originates in a study of OX40 agonist ivuxolimab in advanced cancers. CDR3 length: 17 amino acids. The V segment lost 2 bases and the J segment 4 bases; nucleotides outside the gene matches: 7. Germline V CDR1 and CDR2: GTSNPN, SVGIG (reference sequence). The starting material was CD4+ or CD8+ T cells sorted from blood, obtained in a trial of the OX40 agonist ivuxolimab. This clonotype was obtained from an adult with an advanced solid tumor such as melanoma, head and neck, liver or kidney cancer. V and J are TRBV30 and TRBJ2-3; 15 positions agree with TRBD2. The DNA for the CDR3 is TGTGCCTGGAGTCCCCCCGGACTAGCGGGAGGGCCAGATACGCAGTATTTT. It specifies CAWSPPGLAGGPDTQYF.